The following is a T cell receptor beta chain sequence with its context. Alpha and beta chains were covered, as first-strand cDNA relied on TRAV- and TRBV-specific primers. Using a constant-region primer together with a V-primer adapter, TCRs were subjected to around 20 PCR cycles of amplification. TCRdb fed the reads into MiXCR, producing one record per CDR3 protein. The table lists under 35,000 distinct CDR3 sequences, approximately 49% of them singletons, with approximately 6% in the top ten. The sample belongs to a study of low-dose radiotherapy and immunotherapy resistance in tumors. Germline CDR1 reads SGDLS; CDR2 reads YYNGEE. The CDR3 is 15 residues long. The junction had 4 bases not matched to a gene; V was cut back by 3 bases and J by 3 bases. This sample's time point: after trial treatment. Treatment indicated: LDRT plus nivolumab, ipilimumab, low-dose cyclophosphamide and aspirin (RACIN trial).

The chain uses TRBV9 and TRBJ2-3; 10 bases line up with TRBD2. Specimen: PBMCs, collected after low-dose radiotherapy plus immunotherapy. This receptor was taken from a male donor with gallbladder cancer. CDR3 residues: CASSETSGWTDTQYF. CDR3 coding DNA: TGTGCCAGCAGCGAGACTAGCGGGTGGACAGATACGCAGTATTTT.